Listed below are T cell receptor beta chains from one sample, sequenced in a study of blood T cell repertoires in COVID-19. The data were produced by immunoSEQ multiplex PCR, yet TCRdb's version contains in-frame clones alone and is incomplete. The table records approximately 670,000 clones, just under 90% of them present only once. Sequencing was done on a sample of peripheral blood. The receptors originated from a woman between 18 and 29 years old with acute or convalescent COVID-19. CDR3s include the opening cysteine and the closing phenylalanine or tryptophan. Each record gives: V gene, J gene, clone size, D gene, CDR3 protein, CDR3 DNA. The D gene is left open where the match is weak. A clone size is listed for some rows: how often the clone was seen (once, few, many), or a class if it is expanded.

v_gene: TRBV12-3/TRBV12-4; j_gene: TRBJ1-1; abundance: .; d_gene: TRBD1; CDR3aa: CASRDRGPEAFF; CDR3nt: TGTGCCAGTAGAGACAGGGGGCCTGAAGCTTTCTTT
v_gene: TRBV4-1; j_gene: TRBJ1-5; abundance: .; d_gene: TRBD1; CDR3aa: CASSPGTGFLISNQPQHF; CDR3nt: TGCGCCAGCAGCCCCGGGACAGGGTTTTTAATTAGCAATCAGCCCCAGCATTTT
v_gene: TRBV10-3; j_gene: TRBJ1-5; abundance: .; d_gene: .; CDR3aa: CATDRSHSNQPQHF; CDR3nt: TGTGCCACCGACAGGTCCCATAGCAATCAGCCCCAGCATTTT
v_gene: TRBV3-1/TRBV3-2; j_gene: TRBJ1-3; abundance: once; d_gene: .; CDR3aa: CASSPTGEGNTIYF; CDR3nt: TGTGCCAGCAGCCCAACAGGCGAGGGAAACACCATATATTTT
v_gene: TRBV6-5; j_gene: TRBJ1-3; abundance: .; d_gene: TRBD1; CDR3aa: CASRTGVGNTIYF; CDR3nt: TGTGCCAGCAGGACAGGGGTAGGAAACACCATATATTTT
v_gene: TRBV7-2; j_gene: TRBJ2-3; abundance: .; d_gene: TRBD2; CDR3aa: CASSLTLAGAFTDTQYF; CDR3nt: TGTGCCAGCAGCTTAACCCTAGCGGGGGCCTTCACAGATACGCAGTATTTT
v_gene: TRBV10-3; j_gene: TRBJ2-4; abundance: .; d_gene: TRBD2; CDR3aa: CAASSGRGGPRIQYF; CDR3nt: TGTGCCGCGTCAAGCGGGCGGGGGGGCCCAAGAATTCAGTACTTC
v_gene: TRBV9; j_gene: TRBJ2-3; abundance: .; d_gene: .; CDR3aa: CASSVGSTDTQYF; CDR3nt: TGTGCCAGCAGTGTCGGTAGCACAGATACGCAGTATTTT
v_gene: TRBV12-5; j_gene: TRBJ1-2; abundance: once; d_gene: .; CDR3aa: CASASRLGRDNYGYTF; CDR3nt: TGTGCTAGTGCCTCCCGGCTTGGCAGGGATAACTATGGCTACACCTTC
v_gene: TRBV15; j_gene: TRBJ1-1; abundance: .; d_gene: .; CDR3aa: CATSRVGAENTEAFF; CDR3nt: TGTGCCACCAGCAGAGTAGGGGCAGAGAACACTGAAGCTTTCTTT
v_gene: TRBV12-5; j_gene: TRBJ1-5; abundance: .; d_gene: .; CDR3aa: CASGLVGGQPQHF; CDR3nt: TGTGCTAGTGGTTTGGTAGGGGGTCAGCCCCAGCATTTT
v_gene: TRBV4-2; j_gene: TRBJ2-2; abundance: .; d_gene: .; CDR3aa: CASSRLEGGARDTGELFF; CDR3nt: TGTGCCAGCAGCCGACTTGAAGGGGGGGCGCGGGACACCGGGGAGCTGTTTTTT
v_gene: TRBV7-2; j_gene: TRBJ2-2; abundance: .; d_gene: TRBD1; CDR3aa: CASSWTGGSWELFF; CDR3nt: TGTGCCAGCAGCTGGACAGGGGGCAGTTGGGAGCTGTTTTTT
v_gene: TRBV11-2; j_gene: TRBJ1-5; abundance: .; d_gene: TRBD1; CDR3aa: CASSSGTGGTNQPQHF; CDR3nt: TGTGCCAGCAGCTCTGGGACAGGGGGTACTAATCAGCCCCAGCATTTT
v_gene: TRBV9; j_gene: TRBJ2-7; abundance: .; d_gene: TRBD1; CDR3aa: CASSSGQGVYEQYF; CDR3nt: TGTGCCAGCAGTTCGGGACAGGGTGTTTACGAGCAGTACTTC
v_gene: TRBV7-9; j_gene: TRBJ2-5; abundance: .; d_gene: .; CDR3aa: CASSLGQGQQETQYF; CDR3nt: TGTGCCAGCAGCTTAGGCCAGGGCCAACAAGAGACCCAGTACTTC
v_gene: TRBV14; j_gene: TRBJ2-7; abundance: .; d_gene: .; CDR3aa: CASSLSSFSGPFLYEQYF; CDR3nt: TGTGCCAGCAGCCTCTCCTCCTTTAGCGGCCCCTTTCTTTACGAGCAGTACTTC
v_gene: TRBV29-1; j_gene: TRBJ1-2; abundance: .; d_gene: TRBD1; CDR3aa: CSVEDGGQPSNYGYTF; CDR3nt: TGCAGCGTTGAAGATGGGGGACAGCCGTCTAACTATGGCTACACCTTC
v_gene: TRBV13; j_gene: TRBJ1-2; abundance: .; d_gene: .; CDR3aa: CASSLGGAPTGYTF; CDR3nt: TGTGCCAGCAGCTTAGGGGGGGCACCTACTGGCTACACCTTC
v_gene: TRBV5-1; j_gene: TRBJ1-2; abundance: .; d_gene: TRBD1; CDR3aa: CASSQSTGGAYGYTF; CDR3nt: TGCGCCAGCAGCCAGTCGACAGGGGGCGCCTATGGCTACACCTTC
v_gene: TRBV19; j_gene: TRBJ1-2; abundance: .; d_gene: TRBD1; CDR3aa: CASGTSRGRARGYTF; CDR3nt: TGTGCCAGTGGAACGAGCAGGGGGCGCGCTCGAGGCTACACCTTC
v_gene: TRBV12-3/TRBV12-4; j_gene: TRBJ1-6; abundance: .; d_gene: .; CDR3aa: CASSSWRRSPLHF; CDR3nt: TGTGCCAGCAGCTCATGGAGGCGGTCACCCCTCCACTTT
v_gene: TRBV6-6; j_gene: TRBJ1-2; abundance: .; d_gene: .; CDR3aa: CASSYSPANYGYTF; CDR3nt: TGTGCCAGCAGTTACTCCCCAGCTAACTATGGCTACACCTTC
v_gene: TRBV7-3; j_gene: TRBJ2-1; abundance: .; d_gene: .; CDR3aa: CASSLRGVNEQFF; CDR3nt: TGTGCCAGCAGCTTAAGGGGAGTGAATGAGCAGTTCTTC
v_gene: TRBV7-9; j_gene: TRBJ2-3; abundance: .; d_gene: TRBD1; CDR3aa: CASSRGQGAVDTQYF; CDR3nt: TGTGCCAGCAGCCGGGGACAGGGGGCAGTGGATACGCAGTATTTT
v_gene: TRBV9; j_gene: TRBJ1-4; abundance: once; d_gene: .; CDR3aa: CASTHPSGKEKLFF; CDR3nt: TGTGCCAGCACCCATCCTAGCGGGAAGGAAAAACTGTTTTTT
v_gene: TRBV12-5; j_gene: TRBJ2-3; abundance: .; d_gene: TRBD1; CDR3aa: CASGPRDSPDTQYF; CDR3nt: TGTGCTAGTGGTCCCCGGGACAGTCCAGATACGCAGTATTTT
v_gene: TRBV6-5; j_gene: TRBJ1-2; abundance: .; d_gene: .; CDR3aa: CASSYSKRATYGYTF; CDR3nt: TGTGCCAGCAGTTACTCGAAAAGAGCTACCTATGGCTACACCTTC
v_gene: TRBV6-2/TRBV6-3; j_gene: TRBJ1-1; abundance: .; d_gene: .; CDR3aa: CASSYLASTEAFF; CDR3nt: TGTGCCAGCAGTTACTTGGCTAGCACTGAAGCTTTCTTT
v_gene: TRBV19; j_gene: TRBJ2-4; abundance: .; d_gene: TRBD1; CDR3aa: CASTPDRTMDIQYF; CDR3nt: TGTGCCAGTACCCCGGACAGGACGATGGACATTCAGTACTTC
v_gene: TRBV5-8; j_gene: TRBJ1-5; abundance: few; d_gene: TRBD1; CDR3aa: CASSLGQGSNQPQHF; CDR3nt: TGTGCCAGCAGCCTGGGACAGGGGAGCAATCAGCCCCAGCATTTT
v_gene: TRBV27; j_gene: TRBJ2-1; abundance: .; d_gene: .; CDR3aa: CATRDNTYNEQFF; CDR3nt: TGTGCCACCAGGGACAACACCTACAATGAGCAGTTCTTC
v_gene: TRBV27; j_gene: TRBJ1-2; abundance: .; d_gene: .; CDR3aa: CASSLNGDTFYGYTF; CDR3nt: TGTGCCAGCAGTTTGAATGGGGACACCTTCTATGGCTACACCTTC
v_gene: TRBV4-3; j_gene: TRBJ1-2; abundance: .; d_gene: .; CDR3aa: CASSPQPAAPYGYTF; CDR3nt: TGCGCCAGCAGCCCCCAGCCAGCGGCTCCTTATGGCTACACCTTC
v_gene: TRBV2; j_gene: TRBJ1-1; abundance: .; d_gene: .; CDR3aa: CASSVWESPPAFF; CDR3nt: TGTGCCAGCAGTGTTTGGGAGAGTCCCCCAGCTTTCTTT
v_gene: TRBV10-3; j_gene: TRBJ1-1; abundance: .; d_gene: .; CDR3aa: CAIKRQENTEAFF; CDR3nt: TGTGCCATCAAGAGACAGGAGAACACTGAAGCTTTCTTT
v_gene: TRBV24-1; j_gene: TRBJ2-3; abundance: .; d_gene: TRBD2; CDR3aa: CATSDVGLAGGPDTQYF; CDR3nt: TGTGCCACCAGTGACGTGGGACTAGCGGGGGGGCCAGATACGCAGTATTTT
v_gene: TRBV27; j_gene: TRBJ1-2; abundance: .; d_gene: TRBD1; CDR3aa: CASSTSHQPGQGASNYGYTF; CDR3nt: TGTGCCAGCAGCACGAGTCATCAACCGGGACAGGGGGCCTCTAACTATGGCTACACCTTC
v_gene: TRBV30; j_gene: TRBJ1-1; abundance: .; d_gene: .; CDR3aa: CAWRWTPNTEAFF; CDR3nt: TGTGCCTGGAGATGGACTCCGAACACTGAAGCTTTCTTT
v_gene: TRBV6-5; j_gene: TRBJ2-1; abundance: .; d_gene: TRBD1; CDR3aa: CASRGQGGNEQFF; CDR3nt: TGTGCCAGCAGGGGACAGGGAGGAAATGAGCAGTTCTTC
v_gene: TRBV5-1; j_gene: TRBJ2-1; abundance: once; d_gene: .; CDR3aa: CATGTGDEQFF; CDR3nt: TGCGCCACCGGGACTGGCGATGAGCAGTTCTTC
v_gene: TRBV2; j_gene: TRBJ2-2; abundance: .; d_gene: .; CDR3aa: CASKEGGEIGELFF; CDR3nt: TGTGCCAGCAAGGAAGGGGGGGAGATCGGGGAGCTGTTTTTT
v_gene: TRBV7-8; j_gene: TRBJ1-5; abundance: .; d_gene: TRBD1; CDR3aa: CASSFDRVGSQHF; CDR3nt: TGTGCCAGCAGCTTTGACAGGGTTGGGTCCCAGCATTTT
v_gene: TRBV3-1/TRBV3-2; j_gene: TRBJ1-2; abundance: .; d_gene: TRBD1; CDR3aa: CASSQSARAGGENYGYTF; CDR3nt: TGTGCCAGCAGCCAATCTGCCAGGGCAGGGGGAGAGAACTATGGCTACACCTTC
v_gene: TRBV2; j_gene: TRBJ2-2; abundance: .; d_gene: .; CDR3aa: CASSEGGRNTGELFF; CDR3nt: TGTGCCAGCAGTGAAGGGGGGCGGAACACCGGGGAGCTGTTTTTT
v_gene: TRBV7-9; j_gene: TRBJ2-1; abundance: .; d_gene: .; CDR3aa: CASRTAESYNEQFF; CDR3nt: TGTGCCAGCAGAACGGCGGAATCCTACAATGAGCAGTTCTTC
v_gene: TRBV5-1; j_gene: TRBJ2-7; abundance: .; d_gene: TRBD1; CDR3aa: CASTSTGDEQYF; CDR3nt: TGCGCCAGCACCTCGACAGGGGATGAGCAGTACTTC
v_gene: TRBV21-1; j_gene: TRBJ1-1; abundance: .; d_gene: .; CDR3aa: CASSKGRGTAYGTEAFF; CDR3nt: TGTGCCAGCAGCAAAGGAAGGGGGACGGCCTATGGGACTGAAGCTTTCTTT
v_gene: TRBV7-2; j_gene: TRBJ2-7; abundance: .; d_gene: TRBD2; CDR3aa: CASSHSGTRGDEQYF; CDR3nt: TGTGCCAGCAGCCATAGTGGGACTAGGGGAGACGAGCAGTACTTC
v_gene: TRBV5-1; j_gene: TRBJ1-4; abundance: .; d_gene: TRBD1; CDR3aa: CASSITGTGGEKLFF; CDR3nt: TGCGCCAGCAGCATAACCGGGACAGGGGGTGAAAAACTGTTTTTT
v_gene: TRBV15; j_gene: TRBJ1-1; abundance: .; d_gene: TRBD1; CDR3aa: CATSRDSQGATEAFF; CDR3nt: TGTGCCACCAGCAGAGACTCACAGGGGGCTACTGAAGCTTTCTTT
v_gene: TRBV10-3; j_gene: TRBJ2-2; abundance: .; d_gene: TRBD1; CDR3aa: CAIPRDRFGELFF; CDR3nt: TGTGCCATCCCCCGGGACAGGTTCGGGGAGCTGTTTTTT
v_gene: TRBV19; j_gene: TRBJ1-5; abundance: .; d_gene: TRBD1; CDR3aa: CASSVGQGVSNQPQHF; CDR3nt: TGTGCCAGTAGTGTGGGACAGGGGGTCAGCAATCAGCCCCAGCATTTT